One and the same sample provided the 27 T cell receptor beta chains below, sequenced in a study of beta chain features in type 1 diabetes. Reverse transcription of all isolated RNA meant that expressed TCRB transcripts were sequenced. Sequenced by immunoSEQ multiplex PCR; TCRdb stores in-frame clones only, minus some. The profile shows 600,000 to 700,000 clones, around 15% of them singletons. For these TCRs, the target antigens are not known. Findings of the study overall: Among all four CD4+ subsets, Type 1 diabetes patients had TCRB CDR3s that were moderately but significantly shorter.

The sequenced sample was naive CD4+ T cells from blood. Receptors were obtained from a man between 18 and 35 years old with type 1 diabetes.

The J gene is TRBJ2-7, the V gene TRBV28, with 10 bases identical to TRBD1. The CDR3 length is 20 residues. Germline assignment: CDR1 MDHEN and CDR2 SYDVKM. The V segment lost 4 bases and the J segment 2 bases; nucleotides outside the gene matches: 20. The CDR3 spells CASSSYAGTGAVFFTYEQYF. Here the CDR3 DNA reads TGTGCCAGCAGTTCTTACGCCGGGACAGGGGCCGTCTTCTTTACCTACGAGCAGTACTTC.

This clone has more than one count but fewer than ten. The CDR3 DNA follows: TGCAGTGCTAGGGAGAGGCACGGCTACACCTTC. Encoded protein: CSARERHGYTF. The V and J genes are TRBV20-1 and TRBJ1-2; no clear D gene. The length of the CDR3 is 11 residues. Germline assignment: CDR1 DFQATT and CDR2 SNEGSKA (reference sequence). V lost 3 bases and J 8 bases, leaving 10 bases between the germline ends.

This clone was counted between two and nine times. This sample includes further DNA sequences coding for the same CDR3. CDR3 nucleotide sequence: TGCGCCAGCAGCTTGGGTCAGGGCGGAGAGACCCAGTACTTC. It specifies CASSLGQGGETQYF. V usage is TRBV5-1 and J usage is TRBJ2-5; the D gene is possibly TRBD1 (5 bases). The CDR3 has 14 residues. Between the trimmed V and J ends, which lost 0 bases and 4 bases, there was a span of 10 bases. Germline CDR1 SGHRS, CDR2 YFSETQ.

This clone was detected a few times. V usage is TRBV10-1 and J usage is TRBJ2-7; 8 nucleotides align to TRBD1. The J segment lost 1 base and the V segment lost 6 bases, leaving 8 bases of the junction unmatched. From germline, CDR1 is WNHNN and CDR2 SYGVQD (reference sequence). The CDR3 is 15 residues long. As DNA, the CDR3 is TGCGCCAGCAGCTTGGGACAGGTGGGGTCCTACGAGCAGTACTTC. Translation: CASSLGQVGSYEQYF.

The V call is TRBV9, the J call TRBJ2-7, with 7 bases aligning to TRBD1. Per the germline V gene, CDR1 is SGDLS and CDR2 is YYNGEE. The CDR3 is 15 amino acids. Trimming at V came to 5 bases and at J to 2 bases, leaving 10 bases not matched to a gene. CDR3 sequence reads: CASSDGTALPYEQYF. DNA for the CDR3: TGTGCCAGCAGTGATGGGACAGCCTTACCCTACGAGCAGTACTTC.

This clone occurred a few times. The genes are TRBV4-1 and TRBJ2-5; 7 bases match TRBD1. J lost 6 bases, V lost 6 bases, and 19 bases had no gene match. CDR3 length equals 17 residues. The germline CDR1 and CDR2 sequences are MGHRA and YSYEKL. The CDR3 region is CASSQIPGRTGGKTQYF. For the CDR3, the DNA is TGCGCCAGCAGTCAAATCCCTGGCAGGACAGGAGGAAAGACCCAGTACTTC.

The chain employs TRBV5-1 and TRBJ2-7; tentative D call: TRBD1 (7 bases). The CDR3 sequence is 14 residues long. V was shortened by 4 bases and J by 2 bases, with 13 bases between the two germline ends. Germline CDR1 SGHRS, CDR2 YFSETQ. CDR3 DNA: TGCGCCAGCAGCCGCGACAGGGAGGCCTACGAGCAGTACTTC. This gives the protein CASSRDREAYEQYF.

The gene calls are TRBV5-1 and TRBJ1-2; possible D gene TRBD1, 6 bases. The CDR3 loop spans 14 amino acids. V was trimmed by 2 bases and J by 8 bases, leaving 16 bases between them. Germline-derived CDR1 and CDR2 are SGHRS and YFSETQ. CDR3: CASSLTDGQNGYTF. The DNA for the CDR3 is TGCGCCAGCAGCTTAACGGACGGACAGAACGGCTACACCTTC.

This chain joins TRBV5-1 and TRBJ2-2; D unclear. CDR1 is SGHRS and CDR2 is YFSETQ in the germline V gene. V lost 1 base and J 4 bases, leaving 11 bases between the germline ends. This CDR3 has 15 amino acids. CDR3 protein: CASSLNVGATGELFF. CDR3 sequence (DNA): TGCGCCAGCAGCTTGAACGTGGGCGCCACCGGGGAGCTGTTTTTT.

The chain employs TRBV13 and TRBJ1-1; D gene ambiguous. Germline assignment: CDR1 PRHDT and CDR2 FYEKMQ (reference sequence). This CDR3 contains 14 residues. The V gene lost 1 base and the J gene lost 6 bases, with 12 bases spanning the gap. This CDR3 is CASSLVPLKAEAFF. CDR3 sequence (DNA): TGTGCCAGCAGCTTAGTACCCCTGAAGGCTGAAGCTTTCTTT. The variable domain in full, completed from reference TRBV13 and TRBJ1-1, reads AAGVIQSPRHLIKEKRETATLKCYPIPRHDTVYWYQQGPGQDPQFLISFYEKMQSDKGSIPDRFSAQQFSDYHSELNMSSLELGDSALYFCASSLVPLKAEAFFGQGTRLTVV.

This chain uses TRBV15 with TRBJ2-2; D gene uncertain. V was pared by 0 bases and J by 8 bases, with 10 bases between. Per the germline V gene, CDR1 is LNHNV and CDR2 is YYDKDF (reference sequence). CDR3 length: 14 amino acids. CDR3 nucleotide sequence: TGTGCCACCAGCAGAGATCTGGGCACGGGGGAGCTGTTTTTT. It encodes CATSRDLGTGELFF.

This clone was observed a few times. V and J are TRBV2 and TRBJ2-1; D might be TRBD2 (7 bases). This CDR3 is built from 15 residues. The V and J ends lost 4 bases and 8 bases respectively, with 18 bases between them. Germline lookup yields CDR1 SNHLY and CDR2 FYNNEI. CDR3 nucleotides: TGTGCCAGCAGTGGACGAGGAGGGGGGGCCTATGAGCAGTTCTTC. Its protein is CASSGRGGGAYEQFF.

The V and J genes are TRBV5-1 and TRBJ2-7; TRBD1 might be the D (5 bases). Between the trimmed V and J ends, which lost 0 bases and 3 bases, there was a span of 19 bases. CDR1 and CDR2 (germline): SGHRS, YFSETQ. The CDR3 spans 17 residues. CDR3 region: CASSLEGANFQSYEQYF. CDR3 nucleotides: TGCGCCAGCAGCTTGGAAGGGGCTAATTTCCAAAGCTACGAGCAGTACTTC.

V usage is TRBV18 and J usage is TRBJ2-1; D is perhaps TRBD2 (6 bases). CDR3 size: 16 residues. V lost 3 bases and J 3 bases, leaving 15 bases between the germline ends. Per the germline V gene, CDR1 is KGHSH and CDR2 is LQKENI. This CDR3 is CASSPSDGGFYNEQFF. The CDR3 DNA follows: TGTGCCAGCTCACCTTCCGATGGGGGGTTCTACAATGAGCAGTTCTTC.

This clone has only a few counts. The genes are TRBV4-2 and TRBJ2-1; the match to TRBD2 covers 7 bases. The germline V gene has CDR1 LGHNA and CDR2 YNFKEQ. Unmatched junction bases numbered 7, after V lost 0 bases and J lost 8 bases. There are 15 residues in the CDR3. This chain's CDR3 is CASSQDVASGDEQFF. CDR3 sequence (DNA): TGTGCCAGCAGCCAAGATGTAGCTAGCGGCGATGAGCAGTTCTTC.

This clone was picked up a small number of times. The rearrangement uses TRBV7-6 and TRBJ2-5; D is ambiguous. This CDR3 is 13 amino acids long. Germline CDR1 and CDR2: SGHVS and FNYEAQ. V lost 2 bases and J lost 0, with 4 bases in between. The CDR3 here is CASSLNNQETQYF. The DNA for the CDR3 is TGTGCCAGCAGCTTAAACAACCAAGAGACCCAGTACTTC. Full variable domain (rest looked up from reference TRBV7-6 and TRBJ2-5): GAGVSQSPRYKVTKRGQDVALRCDPISGHVSLYWYRQALGQGPEFLTYFNYEAQQDKSGLPNDRFSAERPEGSISTLTIQRTEQRDSAMYRCASSLNNQETQYFGPGTRLLVL.

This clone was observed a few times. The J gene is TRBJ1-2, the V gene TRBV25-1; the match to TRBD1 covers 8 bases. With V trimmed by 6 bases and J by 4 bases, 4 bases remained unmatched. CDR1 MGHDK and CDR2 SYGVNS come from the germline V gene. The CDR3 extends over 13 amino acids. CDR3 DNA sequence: TGTGCCAGCAGAGGACAGGGTCCCTATGGCTACACCTTC. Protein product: CASRGQGPYGYTF.

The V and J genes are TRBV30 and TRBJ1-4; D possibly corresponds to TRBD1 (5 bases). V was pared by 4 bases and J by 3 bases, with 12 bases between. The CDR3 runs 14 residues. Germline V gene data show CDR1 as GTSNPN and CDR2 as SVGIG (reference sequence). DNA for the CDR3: TGTGCCTGGAAACCGGGACTAGCTAATGAAAAACTGTTTTTT. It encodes CAWKPGLANEKLFF.

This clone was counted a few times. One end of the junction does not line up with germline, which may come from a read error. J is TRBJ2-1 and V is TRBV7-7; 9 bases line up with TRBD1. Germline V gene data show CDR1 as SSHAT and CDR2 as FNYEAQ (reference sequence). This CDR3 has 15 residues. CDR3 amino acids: CASSSSDRGSNEQFF. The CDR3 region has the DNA TGTGCTAGCAGTTCCTCGGACAGGGGTTCCAATGAGCAGTTCTTC.

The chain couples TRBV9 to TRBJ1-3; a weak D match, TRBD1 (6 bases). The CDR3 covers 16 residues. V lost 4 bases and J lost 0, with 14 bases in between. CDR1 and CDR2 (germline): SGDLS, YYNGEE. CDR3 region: CASSLPGASSGNTIYF. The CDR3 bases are TGTGCCAGCAGCCTCCCGGGGGCCTCCTCTGGAAACACCATATATTTT.

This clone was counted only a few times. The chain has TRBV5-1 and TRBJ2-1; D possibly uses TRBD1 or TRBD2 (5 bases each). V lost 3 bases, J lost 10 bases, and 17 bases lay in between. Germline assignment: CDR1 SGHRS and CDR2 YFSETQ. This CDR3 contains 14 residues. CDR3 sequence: CASSSGTTLVEQFF. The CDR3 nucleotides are TGCGCCAGCAGCTCCGGGACCACGTTGGTCGAGCAGTTCTTC.

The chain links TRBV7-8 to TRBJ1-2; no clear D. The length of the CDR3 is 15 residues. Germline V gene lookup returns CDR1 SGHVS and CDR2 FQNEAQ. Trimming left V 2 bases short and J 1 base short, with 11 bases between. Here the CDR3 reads CASSLLFRSNYGYTF. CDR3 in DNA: TGTGCCAGCAGCTTACTCTTCAGGAGTAACTATGGCTACACCTTC.

The CDR3 coding sequence is TGTGCCAGTAAACGACAGGGGGCTGGAGATGAGCAGTTCTTC. It yields the protein CASKRQGAGDEQFF. The chain employs TRBV19 and TRBJ2-1, with 10 bases aligning to TRBD1. The V gene end was trimmed by 7 bases and the J gene end by 8 bases; junction bases not matched to a gene: 8. The germline V gene encodes CDR1 LNHDA and CDR2 SQIVND (reference sequence). The CDR3 is 14 residues long.

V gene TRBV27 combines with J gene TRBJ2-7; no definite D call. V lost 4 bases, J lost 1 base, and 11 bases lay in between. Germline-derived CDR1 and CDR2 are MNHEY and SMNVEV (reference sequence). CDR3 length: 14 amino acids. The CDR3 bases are TGTGCCAGCAGTTCGGGCCGCGTGTCCTACGAGCAGTACTTC. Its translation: CASSSGRVSYEQYF.

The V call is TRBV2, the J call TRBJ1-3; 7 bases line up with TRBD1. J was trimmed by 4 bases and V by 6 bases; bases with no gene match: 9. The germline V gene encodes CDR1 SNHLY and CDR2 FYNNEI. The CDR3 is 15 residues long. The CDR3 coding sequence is TGTGCCAGCAGGCTCACAGGGGTGCGCGGAAACACCATATATTTT. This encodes CASRLTGVRGNTIYF.

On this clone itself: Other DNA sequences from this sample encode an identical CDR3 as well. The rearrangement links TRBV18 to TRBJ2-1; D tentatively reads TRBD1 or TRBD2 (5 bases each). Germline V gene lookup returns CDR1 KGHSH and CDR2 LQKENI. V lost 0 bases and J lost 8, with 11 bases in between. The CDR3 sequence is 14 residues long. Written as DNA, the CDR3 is TGTGCCAGCTCACCACCTCCGAGGGGCGATGAGCAGTTCTTC. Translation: CASSPPPRGDEQFF.

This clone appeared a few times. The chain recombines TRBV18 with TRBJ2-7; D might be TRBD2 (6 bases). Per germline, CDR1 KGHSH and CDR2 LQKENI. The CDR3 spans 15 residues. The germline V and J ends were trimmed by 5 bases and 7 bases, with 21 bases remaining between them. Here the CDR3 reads CASSDQGTPREEQYF. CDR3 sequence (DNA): TGTGCCAGCTCAGATCAGGGAACACCCCGGGAGGAGCAGTACTTC.